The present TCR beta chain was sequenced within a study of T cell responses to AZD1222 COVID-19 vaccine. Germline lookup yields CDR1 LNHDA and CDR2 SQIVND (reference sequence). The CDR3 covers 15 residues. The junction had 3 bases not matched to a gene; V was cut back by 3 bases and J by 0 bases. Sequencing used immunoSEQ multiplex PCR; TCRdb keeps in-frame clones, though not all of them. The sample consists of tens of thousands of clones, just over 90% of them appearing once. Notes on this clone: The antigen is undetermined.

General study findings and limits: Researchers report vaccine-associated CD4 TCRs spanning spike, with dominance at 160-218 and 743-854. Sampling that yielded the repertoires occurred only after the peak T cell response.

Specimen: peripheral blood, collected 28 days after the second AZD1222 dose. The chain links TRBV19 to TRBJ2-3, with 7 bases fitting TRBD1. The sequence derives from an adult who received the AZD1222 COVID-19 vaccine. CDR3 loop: CASSMGQPSTDTQYF. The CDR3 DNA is TGTGCCAGTAGTATGGGACAGCCCAGCACAGATACGCAGTATTTT.